Below, 22 T cell receptor beta chains from the same sample are listed, as sequenced in a study of T cell responses to AZD1222 COVID-19 vaccine. Generated by immunoSEQ multiplex PCR, the TCRdb table keeps only in-frame clones and is missing some. This sample has 100,000 to 150,000 clones, with roughly nine tenths found just once. The specimen was peripheral blood, collected on day 0 of AZD1222 vaccination. Receptor source: an adult in good health.

This chain links TRBV5-1 with TRBJ2-7; 12 bases line up with TRBD2. CDR1 SGHRS and CDR2 YFSETQ come from the germline V gene. V lost 9 bases and J lost 3; bases outside the gene matches: 16. CDR3 length equals 17 residues. The CDR3 nucleotides are TGCGCCACTTCCCACGGGACTAGCGGGTTTGAGGGCTACGAGCAGTACTTC. Translation gives CATSHGTSGFEGYEQYF.

V and J are TRBV28 and TRBJ1-5; D not certain. V was cut by 5 bases and J by 4 bases, with 18 bases left in between. This CDR3 region has 16 residues. Germline V lookup: CDR1 MDHEN, CDR2 SYDVKM. The CDR3 DNA follows: TGTGCCAGCAGTCCCCGGACGGAGTTCCCGAATCAGCCCCAGCATTTT. This codes for CASSPRTEFPNQPQHF. Combining the CDR3 with reference TRBV28 and TRBJ1-5 gives the whole variable domain DVKVTQSSRYLVKRTGEKVFLECVQDMDHENMFWYRQDPGLGLRLIYFSYDVKMKEKGDIPEGYSVSREKKERFSLILESASTNQTSMYLCASSPRTEFPNQPQHFGDGTRLSIL.

The chain uses TRBV27 and TRBJ1-5; D is undetermined. This CDR3 contains 13 residues. V lost 6 bases, J lost 5 bases, and 11 bases lay in between. Germline CDR1 is MNHEY and CDR2 is SMNVEV (reference sequence). The CDR3 protein is CASRFGKDQPQHF. The CDR3 bases are TGTGCCAGCAGGTTTGGAAAGGATCAGCCCCAGCATTTT.

This clone was recorded once. This chain connects TRBV5-6 to TRBJ2-3; D may be TRBD1 (5 bases). V was clipped by 6 bases and J by 5 bases, with 19 bases between them. The CDR3 is 15 residues long. Per the germline V gene, CDR1 is SGHDT and CDR2 is YYEEEE. CDR3 sequence (DNA): TGTGCCAGCATCCTCCAGGGCAACACACAAGATACGCAGTATTTT. It is translated as CASILQGNTQDTQYF.

The chain combines TRBV7-9 with TRBJ1-2; D not resolved. Germline V gene data show CDR1 as SEHNR and CDR2 as FQNEAQ (reference sequence). V shed 4 bases and J shed 3 bases, with 12 bases lying between them. CDR3 length: 14 amino acids. CDR3 in amino acids: CASSSGGNDYGYTF. Here the CDR3 DNA reads TGTGCCAGCAGCTCCGGTGGCAACGACTATGGCTACACCTTC.

The chain has TRBV3-1 (or the pseudogene TRBV3-2) and TRBJ2-7; TRBD2 agrees at 10 bases. The CDR3 runs 13 residues. CDR1 is LGHDT, CDR2 YNNKEL, per germline (reference sequence). V trimming: 3 bases; J trimming: 10 bases; junction bases outside the gene matches: 6. Here the CDR3 reads CASSQLAGELQYF. The CDR3 nucleotides are TGTGCCAGCAGCCAGCTAGCGGGAGAGCTACAGTACTTC.

CDR3: CASSEGRRIYEQYF. CDR3 nucleotide sequence: TGCGCCAGCAGTGAAGGCAGGCGGATCTACGAGCAGTACTTC. V usage is TRBV10-2 and J usage is TRBJ2-7; D gene uncertain. The CDR3 runs to 14 residues. The V gene's germline CDR1 is WSHSY and CDR2 SAAADI. Trimming removed 3 bases at V and 3 bases at J, with 12 bases between.

The gene calls are TRBV19 and TRBJ1-1; D might be TRBD1 (5 bases). The CDR3 runs 14 residues. Germline CDR1 and CDR2: LNHDA and SQIVND (reference sequence). The V end was cut by 7 bases, the J end by 0 bases, with 12 bases between. The CDR3 DNA sequence: TGTGCCAGTAAGGGACGGACCATGAACACTGAAGCTTTCTTT. This sequence encodes CASKGRTMNTEAFF.

The DNA for the CDR3 is TGCGCCAGCGCCATGGAGAATGAGCAGTTCTTC. Protein: CASAMENEQFF. The rearrangement uses TRBV5-1 and TRBJ2-1; D gene ambiguous. The CDR3 covers 11 residues. Germline CDR1 SGHRS, CDR2 YFSETQ. V lost 7 bases and J 7 bases, leaving 9 bases between the germline ends.

The V gene is TRBV19, the J gene TRBJ1-3, with D possibly TRBD1 on 5 matching bases. Trimming took off 10 bases at V and 2 bases at J, with 15 bases between the two ends. CDR1 and CDR2 (germline): LNHDA, SQIVND (reference sequence). This CDR3 region has 14 residues. CDR3 DNA sequence: TGTGCCATCAGAGGGGACGGTCCTGGAAACACCATATATTTT. Translated: CAIRGDGPGNTIYF.

V gene TRBV12-2 combines with J gene TRBJ1-5. TRBV12-2 is described as a pseudogene. This CDR3 is built from 19 residues. The CDR3 is CASRLGLIGPQFGFQPQHF. The CDR3 nucleotides are TGTGCAAGTCGCTTAGGATTAATTGGCCCACAGTTCGGGTTTCAGCCCCAGCATTTT.

The chain is built from TRBV5-1 and TRBJ2-7; D may correspond to TRBD1 or TRBD2 (5 bases each). Germline V CDR1 and CDR2: SGHRS, YFSETQ. This CDR3 has 15 amino acids. Trimming cost V 6 bases and J 3 bases, with 19 bases left between them. The CDR3: CASKLGDGAVYEQYF. CDR3 sequence (DNA): TGCGCCAGCAAATTGGGGGACGGGGCAGTCTACGAGCAGTACTTC.

The chain uses TRBV30 and TRBJ2-7; no reliable D call. V lost 2 bases and J 3 bases, leaving 14 bases between the germline ends. This CDR3 region has 14 residues. Germline V gene data show CDR1 as GTSNPN and CDR2 as SVGIG (reference sequence). The CDR3 nucleotides are TGTGCCTGGAGTTCCGAGGCTCGGTACTACGAGCAGTACTTC. Amino acids: CAWSSEARYYEQYF.

This clone was found once. This chain connects TRBV18 to TRBJ1-5; D gene ambiguous. Trimming shortened V by 2 bases and J by 5 bases, and 13 bases separated the two germline ends. The CDR3 totals 15 residues. Per the germline V gene, CDR1 is KGHSH and CDR2 is LQKENI. The CDR3 protein is CASSPTTNRDQPQHF. CDR3 coding DNA: TGTGCCAGCTCACCAACCACAAATCGGGATCAGCCCCAGCATTTT. Together with reference TRBV18 and TRBJ1-5, the CDR3 gives the full variable domain: NAGVMQNPRHLVRRRGQEARLRCSPMKGHSHVYWYRQLPEEGLKFMVYLQKENIIDESGMPKERFSAEFPKEGPSILRIQQVVRGDSAAYFCASSPTTNRDQPQHFGDGTRLSIL.

This chain connects TRBV2 to TRBJ1-5; tentative D call: TRBD1 (6 bases). V was cut by 5 bases and J by 3 bases, with 11 bases left in between. The germline gives CDR1 SNHLY, CDR2 FYNNEI. The CDR3 extends over 14 amino acids. In DNA, the CDR3 is TGTGCCAGCAGTACCGGACAGAACAATCAGCCCCAGCATTTT. This sequence encodes CASSTGQNNQPQHF.

The chain joins TRBV5-1 to TRBJ2-1, with 7 positions matching TRBD2. V trimming: 4 bases; J trimming: 3 bases; junction bases outside the gene matches: 7. CDR3 size: 15 residues. Germline V gene data show CDR1 as SGHRS and CDR2 as YFSETQ. The CDR3 protein is CASSVTGTNYNEQFF. The CDR3 DNA follows: TGCGCCAGCAGCGTAACCGGGACTAACTACAATGAGCAGTTCTTC.

The CDR3 is CASINGVFEKLFF. Written as DNA, the CDR3 is TGTGCCAGCATAAACGGGGTTTTTGAAAAACTGTTTTTT. This sequence joins TRBV5-7 and TRBJ1-4, with D unresolved. TRBV5-7 is treated as an ORF (open reading frame) with a function not yet certain. V dropped 6 bases and J dropped 7 bases, with 13 bases sitting between them. CDR3 length: 13 amino acids.

J is TRBJ2-7 and V is TRBV7-8; TRBD2 is a possible D gene (5 bases). CDR1 is SGHVS and CDR2 is FQNEAQ in the germline V gene. The CDR3 has 14 residues. V lost 1 base and J lost 3, with 10 bases in between. The CDR3 sequence: CASSLGRPHYEQYF. CDR3 DNA: TGTGCCAGCAGCTTAGGGAGGCCCCACTACGAGCAGTACTTC.

For the CDR3, the DNA is TGTGCCAGCGGACAGGTGAACTCCTACGAGCAGTACTTC. Translating it yields CASGQVNSYEQYF. The chain joins TRBV28 to TRBJ2-7; 7 positions agree with TRBD1. V lost 8 bases and J lost 0; bases outside the gene matches: 4. CDR1 is MDHEN, CDR2 SYDVKM, per germline. CDR3 size: 13 residues. Looking up the rest from reference TRBV28 and TRBJ2-7 gives the full variable domain: DVKVTQSSRYLVKRTGEKVFLECVQDMDHENMFWYRQDPGLGLRLIYFSYDVKMKEKGDIPEGYSVSREKKERFSLILESASTNQTSMYLCASGQVNSYEQYFGPGTRLTVT.

The chain couples TRBV2 to TRBJ2-2, with 9 bases aligning to TRBD1. J was trimmed by 5 bases and V by 4 bases; bases with no gene match: 5. The CDR3 is 15 amino acids. The V gene's germline CDR1 is SNHLY and CDR2 FYNNEI. The CDR3 DNA reads as TGTGCCAGCAGTGTGAGGGGACAGGGAACCGGGGAGCTGTTTTTT. As protein: CASSVRGQGTGELFF. Full variable domain (remainder filled in from reference TRBV2 and TRBJ2-2): EPEVTQTPSHQVTQMGQEVILRCVPISNHLYFYWYRQILGQKVEFLVSFYNNEISEKSEIFDDQFSVERPDGSNFTLKIRSTKLEDSAMYFCASSVRGQGTGELFFGEGSRLTVL.

This chain uses TRBV9 with TRBJ1-1; D gene unclear. In germline, CDR1 is SGDLS, CDR2 YYNGEE. The V end lost 0 bases, the J end lost 2 bases, and 11 bases lay between the germline ends. This CDR3 spans 15 amino acids. The chain's CDR3 is CASSVAWAANTEAFF. DNA for the CDR3: TGTGCCAGCAGCGTAGCTTGGGCGGCAAACACTGAAGCTTTCTTT.

The J gene is TRBJ1-2, the V gene TRBV29-1; D may be TRBD1 (5 bases). Germline V lookup: CDR1 SQVTM, CDR2 ANQGSEA. The CDR3 is made up of 11 amino acids. Trimming removed 5 bases from V and 4 bases from J, with 8 bases in between. The CDR3 nucleotides are TGCAGCGTTCGGCAGGGCTATGGCTACACCTTC. Amino acids: CSVRQGYGYTF.